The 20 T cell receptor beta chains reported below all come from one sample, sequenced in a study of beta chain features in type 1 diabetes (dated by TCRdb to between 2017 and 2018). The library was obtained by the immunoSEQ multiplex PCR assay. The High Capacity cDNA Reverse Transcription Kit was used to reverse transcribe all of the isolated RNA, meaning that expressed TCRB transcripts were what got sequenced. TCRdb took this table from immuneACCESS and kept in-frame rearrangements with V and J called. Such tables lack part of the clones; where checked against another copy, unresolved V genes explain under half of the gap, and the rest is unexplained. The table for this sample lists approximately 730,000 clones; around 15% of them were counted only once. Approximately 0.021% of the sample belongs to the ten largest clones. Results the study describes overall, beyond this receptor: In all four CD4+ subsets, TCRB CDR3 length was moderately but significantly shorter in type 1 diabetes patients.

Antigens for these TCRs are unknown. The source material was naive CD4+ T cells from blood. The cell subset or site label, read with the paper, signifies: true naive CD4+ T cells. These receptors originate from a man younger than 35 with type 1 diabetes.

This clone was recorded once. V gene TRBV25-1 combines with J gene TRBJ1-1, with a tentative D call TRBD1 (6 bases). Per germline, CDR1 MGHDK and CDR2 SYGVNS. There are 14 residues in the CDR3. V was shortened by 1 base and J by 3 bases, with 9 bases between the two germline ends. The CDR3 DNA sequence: TGTGCCAGCAGTGAATCGGGGGCCCACACTGAAGCTTTCTTT. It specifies CASSESGAHTEAFF.

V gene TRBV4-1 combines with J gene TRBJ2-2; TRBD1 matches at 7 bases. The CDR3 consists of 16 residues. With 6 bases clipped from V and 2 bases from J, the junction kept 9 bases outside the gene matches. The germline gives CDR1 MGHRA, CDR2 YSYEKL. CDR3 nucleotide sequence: TGCGCCAGCAGTATGCCGGGACAGAGAAACACCGGGGAGCTGTTTTTT. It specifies CASSMPGQRNTGELFF.

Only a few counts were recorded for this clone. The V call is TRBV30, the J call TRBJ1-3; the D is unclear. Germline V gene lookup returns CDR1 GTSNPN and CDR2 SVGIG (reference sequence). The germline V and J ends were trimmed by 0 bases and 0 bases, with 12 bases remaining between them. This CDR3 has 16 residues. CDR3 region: CAWSVMFLSSGNTIYF. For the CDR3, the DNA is TGTGCCTGGAGTGTAATGTTCTTGAGCTCTGGAAACACCATATATTTT.

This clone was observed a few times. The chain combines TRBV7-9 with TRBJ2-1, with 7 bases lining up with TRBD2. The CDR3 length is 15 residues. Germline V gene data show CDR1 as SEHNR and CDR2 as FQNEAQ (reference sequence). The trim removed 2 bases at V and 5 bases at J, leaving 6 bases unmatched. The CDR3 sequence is CASSLMLAADNEQFF. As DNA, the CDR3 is TGTGCCAGCAGCTTAATGCTAGCGGCTGACAATGAGCAGTTCTTC.

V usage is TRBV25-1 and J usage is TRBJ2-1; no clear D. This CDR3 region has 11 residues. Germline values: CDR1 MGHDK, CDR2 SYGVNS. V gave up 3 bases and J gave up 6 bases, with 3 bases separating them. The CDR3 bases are TGTGCCAGCAGTGAGGTCAATGAGCAGTTCTTC. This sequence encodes CASSEVNEQFF.

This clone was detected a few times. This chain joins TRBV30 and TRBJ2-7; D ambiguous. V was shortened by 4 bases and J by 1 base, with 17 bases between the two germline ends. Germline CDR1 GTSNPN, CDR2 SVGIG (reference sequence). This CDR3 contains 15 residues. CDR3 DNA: TGTGCCTGGACCTCGCCCAAGGGCCTTTCCTACGAGCAGTACTTC. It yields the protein CAWTSPKGLSYEQYF.

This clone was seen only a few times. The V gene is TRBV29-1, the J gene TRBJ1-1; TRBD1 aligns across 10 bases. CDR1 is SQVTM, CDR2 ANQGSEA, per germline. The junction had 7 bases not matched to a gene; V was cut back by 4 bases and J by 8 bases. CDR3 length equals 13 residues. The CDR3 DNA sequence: TGCAGCGTTGGGGACAGGGGAGGCTTAGAAGCTTTCTTT. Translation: CSVGDRGGLEAFF.

This chain's CDR3 is CASSSTVYQPQHF. CDR3 nucleotide sequence: TGTGCCAGCAGCTCGACGGTTTATCAGCCCCAGCATTTT. V is TRBV7-9 and J is TRBJ1-5; no clear D gene. Germline V gene data show CDR1 as SEHNR and CDR2 as FQNEAQ (reference sequence). Trimming cost V 4 bases and J 5 bases, with 9 bases left between them. CDR3 size: 13 residues.

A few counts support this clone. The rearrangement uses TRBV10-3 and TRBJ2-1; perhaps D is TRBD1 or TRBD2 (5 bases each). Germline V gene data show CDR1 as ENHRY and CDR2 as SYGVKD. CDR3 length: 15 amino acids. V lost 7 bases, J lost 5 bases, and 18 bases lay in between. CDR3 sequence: CAIMGVRLGNNEQFF. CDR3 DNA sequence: TGTGCCATCATGGGGGTGAGACTGGGTAACAATGAGCAGTTCTTC.

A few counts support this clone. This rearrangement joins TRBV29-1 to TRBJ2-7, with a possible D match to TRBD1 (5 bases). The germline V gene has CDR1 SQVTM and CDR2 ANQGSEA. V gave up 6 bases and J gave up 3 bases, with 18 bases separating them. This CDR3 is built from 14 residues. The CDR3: CSVCQGTGDYEQYF. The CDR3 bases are TGCAGCGTGTGCCAGGGCACAGGAGACTACGAGCAGTACTTC.

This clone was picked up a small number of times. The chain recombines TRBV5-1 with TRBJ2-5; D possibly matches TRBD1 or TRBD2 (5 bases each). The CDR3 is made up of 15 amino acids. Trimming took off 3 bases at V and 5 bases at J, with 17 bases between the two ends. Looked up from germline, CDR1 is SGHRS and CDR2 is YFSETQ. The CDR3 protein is CASSSGTRPGETQYF. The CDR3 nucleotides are TGCGCCAGCAGCTCGGGGACGCGCCCGGGGGAGACCCAGTACTTC.

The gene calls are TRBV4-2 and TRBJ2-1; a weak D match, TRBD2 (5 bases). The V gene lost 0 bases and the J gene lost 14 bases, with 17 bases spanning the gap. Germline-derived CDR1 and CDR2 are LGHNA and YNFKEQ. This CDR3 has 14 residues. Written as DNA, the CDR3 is TGTGCCAGCAGCCAAGATGTGCTGACGGGAAGCGAGTTCTTC. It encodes CASSQDVLTGSEFF.

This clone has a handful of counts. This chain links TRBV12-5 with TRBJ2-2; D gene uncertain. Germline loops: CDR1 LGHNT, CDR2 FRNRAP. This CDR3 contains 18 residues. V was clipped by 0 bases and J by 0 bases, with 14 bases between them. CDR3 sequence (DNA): TGTGCTAGTGGTTTGGTCGAGAAAGGCCTCGCGAACACCGGGGAGCTGTTTTTT. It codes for CASGLVEKGLANTGELFF.

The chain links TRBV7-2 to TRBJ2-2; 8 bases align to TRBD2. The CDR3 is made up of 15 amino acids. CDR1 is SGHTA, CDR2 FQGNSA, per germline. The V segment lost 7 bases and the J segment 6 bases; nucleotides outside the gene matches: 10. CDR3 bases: TGTGCCAGCACCCAAGGAGGACTAGCCCCCGGGGAGCTGTTTTTT. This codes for CASTQGGLAPGELFF.

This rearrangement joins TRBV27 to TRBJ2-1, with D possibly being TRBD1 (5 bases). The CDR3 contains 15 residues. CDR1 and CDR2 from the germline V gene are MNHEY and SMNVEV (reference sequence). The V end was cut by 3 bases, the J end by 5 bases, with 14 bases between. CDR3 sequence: CASSLGQTLNNEQFF. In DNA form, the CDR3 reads TGTGCCAGCAGTTTGGGGCAGACACTAAACAATGAGCAGTTCTTC.

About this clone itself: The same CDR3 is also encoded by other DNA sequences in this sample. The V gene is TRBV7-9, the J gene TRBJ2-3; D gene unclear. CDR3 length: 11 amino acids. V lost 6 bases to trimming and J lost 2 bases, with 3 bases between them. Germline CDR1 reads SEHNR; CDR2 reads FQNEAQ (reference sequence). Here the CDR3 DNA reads TGTGCCAGCAGTTTCACAGATACGCAGTATTTT. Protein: CASSFTDTQYF.

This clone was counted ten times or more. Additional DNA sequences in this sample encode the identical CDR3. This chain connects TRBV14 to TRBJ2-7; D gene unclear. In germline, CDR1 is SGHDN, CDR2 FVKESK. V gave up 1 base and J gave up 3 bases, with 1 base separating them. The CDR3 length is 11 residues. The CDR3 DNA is TGTGCCAGCAGCCAAGGCTACGAGCAGTACTTC. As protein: CASSQGYEQYF.

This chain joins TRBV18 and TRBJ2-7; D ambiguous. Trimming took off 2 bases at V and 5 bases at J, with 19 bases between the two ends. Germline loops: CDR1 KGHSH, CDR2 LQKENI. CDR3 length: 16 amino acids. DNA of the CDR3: TGTGCCAGCTCACCAACTGTGTCACACCTAAGGAACGAGCAGTACTTC. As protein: CASSPTVSHLRNEQYF. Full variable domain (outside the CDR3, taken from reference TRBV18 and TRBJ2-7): NAGVMQNPRHLVRRRGQEARLRCSPMKGHSHVYWYRQLPEEGLKFMVYLQKENIIDESGMPKERFSAEFPKEGPSILRIQQVVRGDSAAYFCASSPTVSHLRNEQYFGPGTRLTVT.

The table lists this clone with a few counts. The CDR3 sequence is CSVDIGGNGYTF. Here the CDR3 DNA reads TGCAGCGTTGATATAGGAGGGAATGGCTACACCTTC. V gene TRBV29-1 combines with J gene TRBJ1-2; D is undetermined. Between the trimmed V and J ends, which lost 3 bases and 6 bases, there was a span of 11 bases. Germline CDR1 SQVTM, CDR2 ANQGSEA. The CDR3 sequence is 12 residues long.

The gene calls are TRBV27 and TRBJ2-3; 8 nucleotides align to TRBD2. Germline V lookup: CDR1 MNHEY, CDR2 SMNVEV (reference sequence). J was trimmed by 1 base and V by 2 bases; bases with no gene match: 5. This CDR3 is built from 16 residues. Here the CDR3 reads CASSLDLSGGTDTQYF. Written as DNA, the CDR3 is TGTGCCAGCAGTTTAGACCTTAGCGGGGGCACAGATACGCAGTATTTT.